A selection of T cell receptor beta chains follows, all from one sample in a study of T-cell reconstitution after alpha-beta-depleted transplantation in children. TCRdb reprocessed the PCR reads with MiXCR, giving one entry per CDR3 protein. The table has about 610,000 distinct CDR3 sequences, roughly a tenth seen once; the top ten hold around 4%. This specimen was PBMCs from the stem cell graft donor, taken from the stem cell graft. These receptor sequences come from a human donor who donated a stem cell graft to a child with acute myeloid leukemia. CDR3s include the opening cysteine and the closing phenylalanine or tryptophan. A D gene is named only where the DNA matches it firmly. Only part of the rows carry a size: once, few, many, or a class if the clone is expanded.

>TRBV29-1|.|TRBJ2-1|19|TRBD2
CSVENSFGSSTSGRYEQFF
TGCAGCGTTGAGAATAGTTTCGGTAGTTCAACTAGCGGGAGGTATGAGCAGTTCTTC
>TRBV23-1|.|TRBJ2-7|10|.
CASWRYEQYF
TGCGCCAGCTGGCGATACGAGCAGTACTTC
>TRBV12-3/TRBV12-4|many|TRBJ2-1|12|.
CASAGQFSEQFF
TGTGCCAGCGCCGGACAGTTCAGTGAGCAGTTCTTC
>TRBV18|few|TRBJ2-1|16|TRBD1
CASSPAGTGANNEQFF
TGTGCCAGCTCACCTGCCGGGACAGGGGCCAACAATGAGCAGTTCTTC
>TRBV20-1|few|TRBJ2-5|14|TRBD1
CSARRTGGVETQYF
TGCAGTGCTAGAAGGACAGGGGGCGTGGAGACCCAGTACTTC
>TRBV20-1|few|TRBJ2-7|13|TRBD1
CSAMGQGAYEQYF
TGCAGTGCAATGGGACAGGGGGCTTACGAGCAGTACTTC
>TRBV7-6|.|TRBJ2-3|15|.
CASSSGLYLTDTQYF
TGTGCCAGCAGCTCGGGACTTTACCTCACAGATACGCAGTATTTT
>TRBV7-2|few|TRBJ2-3|16|TRBD2
CASSLLAGNPTDTQYF
TGTGCCAGCAGCTTACTAGCGGGCAACCCCACAGATACGCAGTATTTT
>TRBV5-1|.|TRBJ2-4|15|.
CASSLGTGLQNIQYF
TGCGCCAGCAGCTTGGGCACAGGGCTGCAAAACATTCAGTACTTC
>TRBV27|.|TRBJ2-7|14|TRBD1
CASSLRDRDSEQYF
TGTGCCAGCAGTTTACGTGACAGGGATAGCGAGCAGTACTTC
>TRBV29-1|few|TRBJ2-3|10|.
CSARRDTPYF
TGCAGCGCCCGACGGGACACCCCGTATTTT
>TRBV4-2|.|TRBJ1-1|12|.
CASSQKGTEAFF
TGTGCCAGCAGCCAAAAAGGAACTGAAGCTTTCTTT
>TRBV5-1|.|TRBJ1-1|13|.
CASSWTENTEAFF
TGCGCCAGCAGCTGGACAGAAAACACTGAAGCTTTCTTT
>TRBV28|many|TRBJ2-2|16|TRBD2
CASSLQLAVNTGELFF
TGTGCCAGCAGTTTACAACTAGCGGTGAACACCGGGGAGCTGTTTTTT
>TRBV9|few|TRBJ1-1|16|.
CASSVDGVAGNTEAFF
TGTGCCAGCAGCGTAGACGGGGTAGCGGGGAACACTGAAGCTTTCTTT
>TRBV5-1|.|TRBJ2-7|15|TRBD2
CASKSSGRPGNEQYF
TGCGCCAGCAAGTCTAGCGGGAGACCTGGAAACGAGCAGTACTTC
>TRBV2|.|TRBJ2-5|13|.
CASNRGTQETQYF
TGTGCCAGCAACCGGGGGACCCAAGAGACCCAGTACTTC
>TRBV5-1|.|TRBJ1-1|15|.
CASSSKTWDGSEAFF
TGCGCCAGCAGCTCCAAGACATGGGATGGATCTGAAGCTTTCTTT
>TRBV29-1|few|TRBJ2-1|16|TRBD2
CSVEDTPGLAGVEQFF
TGCAGCGTTGAAGATACCCCGGGACTAGCGGGAGTTGAGCAGTTCTTC
>TRBV6-4|.|TRBJ1-2|13|.
CASSDPGAGGYTF
TGTGCCAGCAGTGACCCCGGAGCGGGCGGCTACACCTTC
>TRBV24-1|.|TRBJ1-2|15|.
CATSDFPGGKDGYTF
TGTGCCACCAGTGATTTCCCCGGCGGAAAGGATGGCTACACCTTC
>TRBV20-1|.|TRBJ2-3|15|.
CSARDRGGPPGTQYF
TGCAGTGCTAGAGATAGGGGTGGACCTCCGGGTACGCAGTATTTT
>TRBV5-1|few|TRBJ2-2|16|TRBD1
CASSRRDRGGTGELFF
TGCGCCAGCAGCCGGAGGGACAGGGGAGGCACCGGGGAGCTGTTTTTT
>TRBV20-1|.|TRBJ2-7|14|TRBD2
CSAILAGGVLRQYF
TGCAGTGCAATCCTAGCGGGTGGGGTCCTAAGGCAGTACTTC
>TRBV4-2|.|TRBJ2-1|13|TRBD2
CASSQEGGVEQFF
TGTGCCAGCAGCCAAGAGGGAGGGGTTGAGCAGTTCTTC
>TRBV29-1|.|TRBJ2-7|11|.
CSVGRGYEQYF
TGCAGCGTTGGGAGGGGCTACGAGCAGTACTTC
>TRBV9|.|TRBJ2-1|15|TRBD2
CASSVQLAGVSEQFF
TGTGCCAGCAGCGTACAACTAGCGGGGGTGAGTGAGCAGTTCTTC
>TRBV7-9|many|TRBJ2-1|16|TRBD2
CASSSRTSGSYNEQFF
TGTGCCAGCAGTTCCAGGACTAGCGGGAGCTACAATGAGCAGTTCTTC
>TRBV27|.|TRBJ1-1|13|.
CASKYQGGTEAFF
TGTGCCAGCAAGTACCAGGGAGGCACTGAAGCTTTCTTT
>TRBV5-1|.|TRBJ2-1|16|.
CASAQGVRPVADEQFF
TGCGCCAGCGCCCAAGGGGTGCGCCCCGTGGCCGATGAGCAGTTCTTC
>TRBV7-9|many|TRBJ2-7|12|.
CASSFKIDEQYF
TGTGCCAGCAGCTTTAAGATAGACGAGCAGTACTTC
>TRBV20-1|.|TRBJ2-7|14|.
CSAHTPSGGYEQYF
TGCAGTGCTCACACACCCAGCGGCGGCTACGAGCAGTACTTC
>TRBV27|.|TRBJ2-7|13|TRBD2
CASSRLAGDEQYF
TGTGCCAGCAGTCGACTAGCGGGAGACGAGCAGTACTTC
>TRBV20-1|few|TRBJ2-5|14|.
CSASPPSWDETQYF
TGCAGTGCTAGTCCTCCTAGTTGGGACGAGACCCAGTACTTC
>TRBV6-5|many|TRBJ2-3|16|TRBD2
CASSYSRTSGRDRQYF
TGTGCCAGCAGTTACTCGAGGACTAGCGGGAGGGATAGGCAGTATTTT
>TRBV12-3/TRBV12-4|many|TRBJ2-7|14|.
CASSFSERNYEQYF
TGTGCCAGCAGTTTCTCGGAGCGGAACTACGAGCAGTACTTC
>TRBV2|many|TRBJ1-1|12|.
CASSIRVTEAFF
TGTGCCAGCAGCATCAGGGTAACTGAAGCTTTCTTT
>TRBV10-3|many|TRBJ2-2|15|.
CAISGEVENTGELFF
TGTGCCATCAGTGGGGAAGTAGAGAACACCGGGGAGCTGTTTTTT
>TRBV20-1|.|TRBJ2-3|15|TRBD1
CSGNLGDRVTDTQYF
TGCAGTGGCAACCTGGGTGACAGGGTGACAGATACGCAGTATTTT
>TRBV5-1|.|TRBJ2-3|17|TRBD2
CASSLAGLAGETDTQYF
TGCGCCAGCAGCTTGGCCGGTCTAGCGGGAGAAACAGATACGCAGTATTTT
>TRBV6-5|.|TRBJ2-5|14|.
CASSYSRISETQYF
TGTGCCAGCAGTTACTCTCGGATCTCAGAGACCCAGTACTTC
>TRBV5-1|.|TRBJ2-3|16|.
CASSLDGPQSTDTQYF
TGCGCCAGCAGCTTGGATGGCCCGCAAAGCACAGATACGCAGTATTTT
>TRBV9|few|TRBJ2-7|14|.
CASSVGAESYEQYF
TGTGCCAGCAGCGTTGGAGCAGAATCCTACGAGCAGTACTTC
>TRBV2|.|TRBJ2-5|11|.
CASGQVETQYF
TGTGCCAGCGGGCAGGTAGAGACCCAGTACTTC
>TRBV12-3/TRBV12-4|few|TRBJ1-3|15|TRBD1
CASFPGTVSGNTIYF
TGTGCCAGCTTCCCCGGGACAGTCTCTGGAAACACCATATATTTT